The entry below gives a single T cell receptor (beta chain) sequence along with its context. Its antigen is currently unknown. CDR1 is SGDLS, CDR2 YYNGEE, per germline. CDR3 length equals 15 residues. The trim removed 3 bases at V and 0 bases at J, leaving 5 bases unmatched. Researchers ran the PCR with 60 Vbeta and 13 Jbeta primers. The repertoire was sequenced with immunoSEQ multiplex PCR; TCRdb's copy has only in-frame clones and lacks some. The sample lists around 230,000 clones, 82% occurring once. The data stem from a study of cytomegalovirus exposure and HLA in healthy donors. Study findings and constraints: Reportedly, TCR beta sequences accurately predicted HLA-A and HLA-B alleles in most subjects. Later on, an analysis found that several of the most significant clusters appeared to be linked to common viral pathogens, which included parvovirus B19. For most TCR sequences rarity was the rule, although some public TCRs occurred in many donors.

The origin of this receptor is a man aged 40-55 years in good health and CMV-seropositive. The sequenced sample was PBMCs. The V call is TRBV9, the J call TRBJ1-2; 7 positions agree with TRBD1. DNA for the CDR3: TGTGCCAGCAGCGAGGGACAGCTATCTAACTATGGCTACACCTTC. The encoded protein is CASSEGQLSNYGYTF.